A single sample gave rise to the 5 T cell receptor beta chains below, sequenced in a study of blood T cell repertoires in COVID-19. Libraries were prepared by immunoSEQ multiplex PCR; TCRdb keeps only in-frame clonotypes and omits some of them. The repertoire holds 150,000 to 200,000 clones, with around 79% as singletons. Sequencing input: peripheral blood. Source of these receptors: a middle-aged woman with COVID-19, enrolled during active disease.

This clone appeared a few times. The chain employs TRBV2 and TRBJ2-6, with D tentatively TRBD1 (6 bases). The CDR3 has 17 residues. Germline-derived CDR1 and CDR2 are SNHLY and FYNNEI. Trimming left V 8 bases short and J 2 bases short, with 19 bases between. The CDR3 coding sequence is TGTGCCAGCTTCACCCGGGACATTCAAACTGGGGCCAACGTCCTGACTTTC. This codes for CASFTRDIQTGANVLTF.

The chain recombines TRBV7-3 with TRBJ2-7, with D possibly matching TRBD2 (5 bases). V was pared by 0 bases and J by 8 bases, with 14 bases between. CDR1 is SGHTA and CDR2 is FQGTGA in the germline V gene. The CDR3 spans 14 residues. The CDR3 sequence is CASSLTRGVEKQYF. As DNA, the CDR3 is TGTGCCAGCAGCTTAACCCGGGGAGTTGAGAAGCAGTACTTC. Filled out from reference TRBV7-3 and TRBJ2-7, the complete variable domain reads GAGVSQTPSNKVTEKGKYVELRCDPISGHTALYWYRQSLGQGPEFLIYFQGTGAADDSGLPNDRFFAVRPEGSVSTLKIQRTERGDSAVYLCASSLTRGVEKQYFGPGTRLTVT.

The rearrangement links TRBV2 to TRBJ2-3; D is perhaps TRBD1 (5 bases). This CDR3 has 14 residues. The germline gives CDR1 SNHLY, CDR2 FYNNEI. V lost 11 bases to trimming and J lost 2 bases, with 17 bases between them. CDR3 sequence (DNA): TGTGCCGGCCAGGGAAATCTCCTCACAGATACGCAGTATTTT. As protein: CAGQGNLLTDTQYF.

V and J are TRBV29-1 and TRBJ1-3, with no clear D. Trimming shortened V by 2 bases and J by 0 bases, and 11 bases separated the two germline ends. Germline V lookup: CDR1 SQVTM, CDR2 ANQGSEA. This CDR3 spans 15 amino acids. As DNA, the CDR3 is TGCAGCGTTGAAAACGGGAGGAGCTCTGGAAACACCATATATTTT. It encodes CSVENGRSSGNTIYF.

This chain uses TRBV2 with TRBJ2-1, with D maybe TRBD2 (5 bases). The CDR3 consists of 16 residues. The ends were cut back, 6 bases at V and 5 bases at J, with 20 bases in the middle. Germline V gene sequence: CDR1 SNHLY, CDR2 FYNNEI. The CDR3 here is CASREAVTSPDNEQFF. The DNA for the CDR3 is TGTGCCAGCAGGGAGGCGGTTACATCCCCAGACAATGAGCAGTTCTTC.